The 26 T cell receptor beta chains reported below all come from one sample, sequenced in a study of T cell responses to AZD1222 COVID-19 vaccine. Method: immunoSEQ multiplex PCR; TCRdb's copy keeps in-frame clones and lacks some. This table has around 130,000 clones, about 93% appearing once. The starting material was peripheral blood, obtained on day 0 of AZD1222 vaccination. The receptor set was obtained from an adult in good health.

The rearrangement joins TRBV5-1 to TRBJ1-5, with a possible D match to TRBD1 (5 bases). V lost 4 bases to trimming and J lost 1 base, with 12 bases between them. Germline V gene data show CDR1 as SGHRS and CDR2 as YFSETQ. The CDR3 has 15 amino acids. The CDR3 sequence is CASSRGGVSNQPQHF. The DNA for the CDR3 is TGCGCCAGCAGCCGGGGGGGTGTCAGCAATCAGCCCCAGCATTTT.

The CDR3 loop reads CASRYGANTEAFF. CDR3 nucleotides: TGTGCCAGCAGGTACGGGGCGAACACTGAAGCTTTCTTT. The chain couples TRBV7-9 to TRBJ1-1, with D possibly being TRBD1 (5 bases). The CDR3 sequence is 13 residues long. In germline, CDR1 is SEHNR, CDR2 FQNEAQ (reference sequence). Trimming stripped 6 bases from V and 1 base from J, with 9 bases between.

The DNA of the CDR3 is TGTGCCAGTAGTATCATTCTCGGGCGAAGGGATGAGCAGTTCTTC. This codes for CASSIILGRRDEQFF. The gene calls are TRBV19 and TRBJ2-1; D remains unclear. This CDR3 has 15 amino acids. V shed 3 bases and J shed 8 bases, with 17 bases lying between them. Per germline, CDR1 LNHDA and CDR2 SQIVND (reference sequence). Full variable domain (rest looked up from reference TRBV19 and TRBJ2-1): DGGITQSPKYLFRKEGQNVTLSCEQNLNHDAMYWYRQDPGQGLRLIYYSQIVNDFQKGDIAEGYSVSREKKESFPLTVTSAQKNPTAFYLCASSIILGRRDEQFFGPGTRLTVL.

This rearrangement joins TRBV5-4 to TRBJ2-5, with D hard to call. The CDR3 sequence is 15 residues long. Between the trimmed V and J ends, which lost 0 bases and 1 base, there was a span of 10 bases. Per germline, CDR1 SGHNT and CDR2 YYREEE (reference sequence). Here the CDR3 DNA reads TGTGCCAGCAGCTTGGACAGTCAACCCCAAGAGACCCAGTACTTC. Residues: CASSLDSQPQETQYF. Variable domain in full (rest from reference TRBV5-4 and TRBJ2-5): ETGVTQSPTHLIKTRGQQVTLRCSSQSGHNTVSWYQQALGQGPQFIFQYYREEENGRGNFPPRFSGLQFPNYSSELNVNALELDDSALYLCASSLDSQPQETQYFGPGTRLLVL.

V is TRBV9 and J is TRBJ1-1, with D perhaps matching TRBD1 (6 bases). This CDR3 is built from 14 residues. The germline V gene has CDR1 SGDLS and CDR2 YYNGEE. Trimming removed 3 bases from V and 2 bases from J, with 11 bases in between. CDR3 DNA sequence: TGTGCCAGCAGCGGCAGGGGTATTAACACTGAAGCTTTCTTT. It yields the protein CASSGRGINTEAFF. Using reference TRBV9 and TRBJ1-1 for the parts outside the CDR3, the full variable domain is DSGVTQTPKHLITATGQRVTLRCSPRSGDLSVYWYQQSLDQGLQFLIQYYNGEERAKGNILERFSAQQFPDLHSELNLSSLELGDSALYFCASSGRGINTEAFFGQGTRLTVV.

This clone was seen only a few times. The chain employs TRBV28 and TRBJ1-6, with 10 bases that match TRBD1. Germline lookup yields CDR1 MDHEN and CDR2 SYDVKM. The CDR3 loop spans 18 amino acids. After removal of 5 bases from V and 8 bases from J, the junction contained 15 bases not matched to a gene. The CDR3 sequence: CASSPPGQGTGRDSPLHF. CDR3 nucleotides: TGTGCCAGCAGTCCACCGGGACAGGGGACAGGGCGGGATTCACCCCTCCACTTT. Full variable domain (outside the CDR3, taken from reference TRBV28 and TRBJ1-6): DVKVTQSSRYLVKRTGEKVFLECVQDMDHENMFWYRQDPGLGLRLIYFSYDVKMKEKGDIPEGYSVSREKKERFSLILESASTNQTSMYLCASSPPGQGTGRDSPLHFGNGTRLTVT.

The chain couples TRBV5-8 to TRBJ1-4; possibly TRBD1 for D (5 bases). Germline lookup yields CDR1 SGHTS and CDR2 YDEGEE. V was shortened by 2 bases and J by 6 bases, with 14 bases between the two germline ends. The CDR3 totals 15 residues. The DNA for the CDR3 is TGTGCCAGCAGCTTCCAGGGAAATCGGGATGAAAAACTGTTTTTT. Its translation is CASSFQGNRDEKLFF. Using reference TRBV5-8 and TRBJ1-4 for the parts outside the CDR3, the full variable domain is EAGVTQSPTHLIKTRGQQATLRCSPISGHTSVYWYQQALGLGLQFLLWYDEGEERNRGNFPPRFSGRQFPNYSSELNVNALELEDSALYLCASSFQGNRDEKLFFGSGTQLSVL.

The chain couples TRBV5-4 to TRBJ1-1; D uncertain. Germline V gives CDR1 SGHNT, CDR2 YYREEE (reference sequence). V was cut by 3 bases and J by 1 base, with 7 bases left in between. This CDR3 is 13 amino acids long. As DNA, the CDR3 is TGTGCCAGCAGCTCACCGGGGAACACTGAAGCTTTCTTT. It yields the protein CASSSPGNTEAFF.

The genes are TRBV30 and TRBJ2-3; the match to TRBD1 covers 7 bases. Germline trimming cut 0 bases from V and 1 base from J; bases unmatched to any gene: 1. This CDR3 is built from 14 residues. The germline V gene encodes CDR1 GTSNPN and CDR2 SVGIG (reference sequence). The CDR3 protein is CAWSVDRGTDTQYF. The CDR3 DNA reads as TGTGCCTGGAGTGTAGACAGGGGCACAGATACGCAGTATTTT.

The rearrangement links TRBV6-2 or TRBV6-3 to TRBJ2-6; unclear D gene. V was trimmed by 1 base and J by 2 bases, leaving 9 bases between them. The germline V gene has CDR1 MNHEY and CDR2 SVGEGT. The CDR3 spans 16 residues. CDR3 in amino acids: CASSYFLVAGANVLTF. CDR3 coding DNA: TGTGCCAGCAGTTACTTTCTTGTCGCTGGGGCCAACGTCCTGACTTTC.

The J gene is TRBJ2-3, the V gene TRBV24-1, with 7 bases fitting TRBD1. The CDR3 is 15 amino acids. Losses at the gene ends were 0 bases for V and 4 bases for J; bases not matched to a gene: 3. Looked up from germline, CDR1 is KGHDR and CDR2 is SFDVKD. CDR3 in DNA: TGTGCCACCAGTGATTTGTCGCAGGGGGCAGATACGCAGTATTTT. It translates to CATSDLSQGADTQYF.

This chain joins TRBV7-2 and TRBJ1-1; 10 nucleotides line up with TRBD1. Losses at the gene ends were 2 bases for V and 5 bases for J; bases not matched to a gene: 8. The CDR3 runs to 16 residues. Germline V lookup: CDR1 SGHTA, CDR2 FQGNSA. The CDR3 DNA reads TGTGCCAGCAGCTTAAGGGGACAGGGGACCCGAACTGAAGCTTTCTTT. Translated, it gives CASSLRGQGTRTEAFF.

This sequence joins TRBV5-4 and TRBJ1-3; 7 nucleotides align to TRBD1. There are 14 residues in the CDR3. Germline values: CDR1 SGHNT, CDR2 YYREEE (reference sequence). The ends lost 4 bases at V and 8 bases at J; junction bases unmatched: 9. The CDR3 sequence is CASSVQGSEDTIYF. As DNA, the CDR3 is TGTGCCAGCAGCGTACAGGGGTCAGAGGACACCATATATTTT.

The V call is TRBV28, the J call TRBJ1-1; TRBD1 might be the D (5 bases). Germline V lookup: CDR1 MDHEN, CDR2 SYDVKM. The CDR3 contains 13 residues. V lost 8 bases to trimming and J lost 11 bases, with 21 bases between them. CDR3 nucleotides: TGTGCCAGCTTAAACTCTGGGATGGGGGGTGCTTTCTTT. It specifies CASLNSGMGGAFF.

The chain uses TRBV7-9 and TRBJ2-7; 10 positions agree with TRBD2. Trimming at V came to 5 bases and at J to 5 bases, leaving 15 bases not matched to a gene. CDR1 is SEHNR, CDR2 FQNEAQ, per germline (reference sequence). This CDR3 contains 17 residues. The CDR3 here is CASSPRRTSGREDEQYF. The CDR3 DNA is TGTGCCAGCAGCCCTCGCCGGACTAGCGGTAGGGAAGACGAGCAGTACTTC.

The chain combines TRBV27 with TRBJ2-3, with D tentatively TRBD2 (6 bases). Trimming stripped 2 bases from V and 3 bases from J, with 21 bases between. Germline CDR1 MNHEY, CDR2 SMNVEV (reference sequence). CDR3 length equals 18 residues. The CDR3 DNA follows: TGTGCCAGCAGTTTACGGCGTGGACGGGGGATAAGGACAGATACGCAGTATTTT. Its protein product is CASSLRRGRGIRTDTQYF.

The chain carries TRBV5-1 and TRBJ1-2, with a tentative D call TRBD1 (5 bases). With 0 bases removed from V and 8 bases from J, the gap between germline ends came to 14 bases. Per germline, CDR1 SGHRS and CDR2 YFSETQ. This CDR3 has 14 residues. CDR3 sequence (DNA): TGCGCCAGCAGCTTGGCCGGGACGGAAAAGGGCTACACCTTC. Translating it yields CASSLAGTEKGYTF.

The chain recombines TRBV18 with TRBJ2-1; D is possibly TRBD1 (5 bases). The CDR3 loop spans 15 amino acids. Trimming removed 3 bases at V and 0 bases at J, with 9 bases between. Germline CDR1 and CDR2: KGHSH and LQKENI. The CDR3 sequence: CASSPPDSSYNEQFF. The DNA for the CDR3 is TGTGCCAGCTCACCCCCAGACAGCTCCTACAATGAGCAGTTCTTC.

This sequence joins TRBV20-1 and TRBJ2-3; the match to TRBD2 covers 8 bases. The length of the CDR3 is 17 residues. V trimming: 3 bases; J trimming: 2 bases; junction bases outside the gene matches: 13. Germline CDR1 reads DFQATT; CDR2 reads SNEGSKA (reference sequence). CDR3 loop: CSASLSYGGVDTDTQYF. As DNA, the CDR3 is TGCAGTGCTAGTCTTAGCTACGGGGGGGTTGACACAGATACGCAGTATTTT.

The V gene is TRBV19, the J gene TRBJ2-3; 10 nucleotides match TRBD2. The germline CDR1 and CDR2 sequences are LNHDA and SQIVND (reference sequence). Trimming cost V 3 bases and J 9 bases; bases outside gene matches: 3. The CDR3 loop spans 13 amino acids. CDR3 in DNA: TGTGCCAGTAGTATGGGACTAGCGACGACGCAGTATTTT. Translating gives CASSMGLATTQYF. Combining the CDR3 with reference TRBV19 and TRBJ2-3 gives the whole variable domain DGGITQSPKYLFRKEGQNVTLSCEQNLNHDAMYWYRQDPGQGLRLIYYSQIVNDFQKGDIAEGYSVSREKKESFPLTVTSAQKNPTAFYLCASSMGLATTQYFGPGTRLTVL.

V is TRBV9 and J is TRBJ2-3, with 10 bases identical to TRBD2. The germline V gene has CDR1 SGDLS and CDR2 YYNGEE. The CDR3 covers 16 residues. Losses at the gene ends were 0 bases for V and 4 bases for J; bases not matched to a gene: 5. The CDR3 here is CASSVGRAGGPDTQYF. CDR3 DNA: TGTGCCAGCAGCGTAGGGCGAGCGGGAGGGCCAGATACGCAGTATTTT. Filled out from reference TRBV9 and TRBJ2-3, the complete variable domain reads DSGVTQTPKHLITATGQRVTLRCSPRSGDLSVYWYQQSLDQGLQFLIQYYNGEERAKGNILERFSAQQFPDLHSELNLSSLELGDSALYFCASSVGRAGGPDTQYFGPGTRLTVL.

The V call is TRBV9, the J call TRBJ1-3; D is uncertain. Deletions cut 0 bases from V and 4 bases from J, with 17 bases between. The CDR3 sequence is 17 residues long. Per the germline V gene, CDR1 is SGDLS and CDR2 is YYNGEE. The CDR3 loop reads CASSVAPEGLTGNTIYF. The CDR3 nucleotides read TGTGCCAGCAGCGTAGCACCCGAGGGTTTAACAGGAAACACCATATATTTT. Full variable domain (rest looked up from reference TRBV9 and TRBJ1-3): DSGVTQTPKHLITATGQRVTLRCSPRSGDLSVYWYQQSLDQGLQFLIQYYNGEERAKGNILERFSAQQFPDLHSELNLSSLELGDSALYFCASSVAPEGLTGNTIYFGEGSWLTVV.

The chain uses TRBV5-6 and TRBJ2-1; D gene uncertain. Trimming stripped 3 bases from V and 9 bases from J, with 7 bases between. Germline loops: CDR1 SGHDT, CDR2 YYEEEE. The CDR3 is made up of 11 amino acids. CDR3 DNA: TGTGCCAGCAGCTCACTACTTGAGCAGTTCTTC. It translates to CASSSLLEQFF.

The rearrangement links TRBV7-2 to TRBJ1-6, with D tentatively TRBD1 (5 bases). V lost 2 bases to trimming and J lost 6 bases, with 11 bases between them. CDR3 length: 15 residues. CDR1 and CDR2 from the germline V gene are SGHTA and FQGNSA. CDR3 protein: CASSLQGIGNSPLHF. The CDR3 nucleotides are TGTGCCAGCAGCTTACAGGGAATTGGTAATTCACCCCTCCACTTT.

CDR3 DNA: TGTGCCAGCAGCTTATGGGACGTAGGCCCAGAGACCCAGTACTTC. Amino acid sequence: CASSLWDVGPETQYF. V and J are TRBV7-8 and TRBJ2-5, with D perhaps given as TRBD1 or TRBD2 (5 bases each). The germline V gene has CDR1 SGHVS and CDR2 FQNEAQ. V shed 2 bases and J shed 4 bases, with 14 bases lying between them. The CDR3 is 15 amino acids.

The rearrangement links TRBV6-1 to TRBJ2-7; TRBD2 agrees at 12 bases. The CDR3 sequence is 17 residues long. Germline V gene data show CDR1 as MNHNS and CDR2 as SASEGT. V shed 2 bases and J 6 bases; nucleotides not matched to a gene: 11. The CDR3 protein is CASSETSGRFRYGEQYF. Here the CDR3 DNA reads TGTGCCAGCAGTGAAACTAGCGGGAGGTTCAGATACGGCGAGCAGTACTTC.